The 29 T cell receptor beta chains below were found in one sample sequenced in a study of T cell responses to AZD1222 COVID-19 vaccine. Assay: immunoSEQ multiplex PCR; the TCRdb copy retains only in-frame clones and omits some. The table records 150,000 to 200,000 clones, approximately 93% of them present only once. The input for sequencing was peripheral blood, taken on day 0 of AZD1222 vaccination. Every receptor here comes from an adult in good health.

This chain uses TRBV2 with TRBJ1-5; 10 positions agree with TRBD1. The CDR3 runs to 17 residues. Germline V gene data show CDR1 as SNHLY and CDR2 as FYNNEI. With 4 bases clipped from V and 0 bases from J, the junction kept 6 bases outside the gene matches. The CDR3 sequence is CASSAGQGMYSNQPQHF. CDR3 in DNA: TGTGCCAGCAGTGCGGGACAGGGGATGTATAGCAATCAGCCCCAGCATTTT.

The V call is TRBV11-2, the J call TRBJ1-2, with a tentative D call TRBD1 (5 bases). The germline gives CDR1 SGHAT, CDR2 FQNNGV. The CDR3 spans 14 residues. Between the trimmed V and J ends, which lost 5 bases and 4 bases, there was a span of 14 bases. The CDR3 DNA sequence: TGTGCCAGCAGCCGGACGGGGCTAGGCTATGGCTACACCTTC. This translates into CASSRTGLGYGYTF. The whole variable domain, remainder taken from reference TRBV11-2 and TRBJ1-2, is EAGVAQSPRYKIIEKRQSVAFWCNPISGHATLYWYQQILGQGPKLLIQFQNNGVVDDSQLPKDRFSAERLKGVDSTLKIQPAKLEDSAVYLCASSRTGLGYGYTFGSGTRLTVV.

The chain recombines TRBV28 with TRBJ1-2; 9 nucleotides agree with TRBD1. Trimming removed 4 bases from V and 4 bases from J; junction bases left unmatched: 10. Germline-derived CDR1 and CDR2 are MDHEN and SYDVKM. This CDR3 spans 16 amino acids. The CDR3 loop is CASSYRGLGIGYGYTF. In DNA form, the CDR3 reads TGTGCCAGCAGTTACAGGGGGCTGGGAATAGGCTATGGCTACACCTTC.

V usage is TRBV7-9 and J usage is TRBJ1-5; D remains unclear. The CDR3 spans 13 residues. Germline values: CDR1 SEHNR, CDR2 FQNEAQ (reference sequence). Trimming cost V 0 bases and J 6 bases, with 6 bases left between them. CDR3 residues: CASSLAGFQPQHF. The CDR3 DNA reads as TGTGCCAGCAGCTTAGCGGGGTTTCAGCCCCAGCATTTT.

This chain connects TRBV2 to TRBJ1-1; D remains unclear. Germline CDR1 and CDR2: SNHLY and FYNNEI. The CDR3 sequence is 11 residues long. The V end lost 6 bases, the J end lost 0 bases, and 2 bases lay between the germline ends. In nucleotides, the CDR3 is TGTGCCAGCAGGTTGAACACTGAAGCTTTCTTT. Translating gives CASRLNTEAFF.

This chain joins TRBV13 and TRBJ2-3; D not certain. This CDR3 is built from 16 residues. Germline CDR1 is PRHDT and CDR2 is FYEKMQ (reference sequence). The germline V and J ends were trimmed by 3 bases and 0 bases, with 13 bases remaining between them. CDR3 in amino acids: CASSLNPLPSTDTQYF. The CDR3 DNA sequence: TGTGCCAGCAGCTTGAACCCTCTACCTAGCACAGATACGCAGTATTTT.

The chain joins TRBV5-4 to TRBJ1-2; TRBD1 matches at 9 bases. With V trimmed by 4 bases and J by 2 bases, 3 bases remained unmatched. From germline, CDR1 is SGHNT and CDR2 YYREEE (reference sequence). The CDR3 loop spans 14 amino acids. For the CDR3, the DNA is TGTGCCAGCAGCCCTGGGACAGGGAACTATGGCTACACCTTC. Its translation: CASSPGTGNYGYTF.

This chain uses TRBV7-9 with TRBJ2-4, with TRBD2 matching over 8 bases. Trimming removed 2 bases from V and 1 base from J; junction bases left unmatched: 7. Germline V lookup: CDR1 SEHNR, CDR2 FQNEAQ (reference sequence). This CDR3 comprises 17 residues. The CDR3 DNA follows: TGTGCCAGCAGCTTAAGCTTACGGACTAGCGCCAAAAACATTCAGTACTTC. The encoded protein is CASSLSLRTSAKNIQYF.

This clone was recorded once. J is TRBJ1-6 and V is TRBV5-1, with D uncertain. The CDR3 sequence is 18 residues long. V was cut by 1 base and J by 14 bases, with 28 bases left in between. Germline CDR1 and CDR2: SGHRS and YFSETQ. CDR3 bases: TGCGCCAGCAGCTTGTCCCCGAGTCCCTTCAGTGCCAGCGTGGCCCTCCACTTT. Translating it yields CASSLSPSPFSASVALHF. Looking up the rest from reference TRBV5-1 and TRBJ1-6 gives the full variable domain: KAGVTQTPRYLIKTRGQQVTLSCSPISGHRSVSWYQQTPGQGLQFLFEYFSETQRNKGNFPGRFSGRQFSNSRSEMNVSTLELGDSALYLCASSLSPSPFSASVALHFGNGTRLTVT.

V gene TRBV3-1 (or the pseudogene TRBV3-2) combines with J gene TRBJ2-7; TRBD2 matches at 8 bases. This CDR3 comprises 15 residues. After removal of 5 bases from V and 0 bases from J, the junction contained 6 bases not matched to a gene. The V gene's germline CDR1 is LGHDT and CDR2 YNNKEL (reference sequence). DNA for the CDR3: TGTGCCAGCAGCTTGAAGCGGGGGAGCTCCTACGAGCAGTACTTC. Translation: CASSLKRGSSYEQYF.

V and J are TRBV14 and TRBJ1-3; D perhaps matches TRBD1 (6 bases). V shed 4 bases and J shed 1 base, with 35 bases lying between them. CDR3 length equals 23 residues. Germline lookup yields CDR1 SGHDN and CDR2 FVKESK. In nucleotides, the CDR3 is TGTGCCAGCAGCCGTTTTGCTACCGACTACCCGACGGGGGGGCCTACATCTGGAAACACCATATATTTT. It is translated as CASSRFATDYPTGGPTSGNTIYF.

The chain employs TRBV7-6 and TRBJ2-1, with D possibly being TRBD2 (5 bases). Per the germline V gene, CDR1 is SGHVS and CDR2 is FNYEAQ. The CDR3 covers 16 residues. V was trimmed by 0 bases and J by 0 bases, leaving 9 bases between them. CDR3 sequence: CASSLARGSSYNEQFF. The DNA of the CDR3 is TGTGCCAGCAGCTTAGCTCGTGGGAGCTCCTACAATGAGCAGTTCTTC.

The rearrangement joins TRBV4-1 to TRBJ2-2, with TRBD2 identical over 10 bases. Germline-derived CDR1 and CDR2 are MGHRA and YSYEKL. This CDR3 is built from 18 residues. The ends lost 2 bases at V and 6 bases at J; junction bases unmatched: 12. The CDR3 region has the DNA TGCGCCAGCAGCCAAATATCGATTGAGCGGGGGGGCGCCGGGGAGCTGTTTTTT. Translated, it gives CASSQISIERGGAGELFF.

The rearrangement joins TRBV11-3 to TRBJ2-7, with 9 bases lining up with TRBD1. V was clipped by 5 bases and J by 1 base; unmatched bases: 6. The CDR3 has 15 residues. CDR1 SGHNT and CDR2 YENEEA come from the germline V gene. The CDR3 loop reads CASSAGTGRSYEQYF. The CDR3 nucleotides read TGTGCCAGCAGCGCTGGGACAGGGCGATCCTACGAGCAGTACTTC.

The chain recombines TRBV6-5 with TRBJ1-1; maybe TRBD1 (5 bases). Per the germline V gene, CDR1 is MNHEY and CDR2 is SVGAGI. The CDR3 length is 16 residues. Trimming cost V 0 bases and J 4 bases, with 15 bases left between them. The CDR3 region has the DNA TGTGCCAGCAGTTACTCGATTAGTGGGGGGGGCACTGAAGCTTTCTTT. Translated, it gives CASSYSISGGGTEAFF.

The chain is built from TRBV7-9 and TRBJ1-2, with D possibly TRBD1 on 6 matching bases. CDR1 and CDR2 from the germline V gene are SEHNR and FQNEAQ (reference sequence). The CDR3 is 14 residues long. Trimming removed 5 bases from V and 4 bases from J, with 14 bases in between. Written as DNA, the CDR3 is TGTGCCAGCAGCAAGACCCAGGACAGCTATGGCTACACCTTC. Its translation is CASSKTQDSYGYTF.

The rearrangement links TRBV21-1 to TRBJ1-2; the table gives TRBD1 as D, unverified against the DNA. TRBV21-1 is given as a pseudogene. CDR3 length: 15 residues. CDR3 sequence (DNA): TGTGCCAGCAGCAAACCACAGGGCCTCGAAAAAGGCTACACCTTC. This encodes CASSKPQGLEKGYTF.

J is TRBJ1-2 and V is TRBV29-1; TRBD1 aligns across 7 bases. The ends lost 7 bases at V and 2 bases at J; junction bases unmatched: 4. The CDR3 runs to 12 residues. Germline values: CDR1 SQVTM, CDR2 ANQGSEA. CDR3 sequence (DNA): TGCAGCGGGTGGGGACAGAACTATGGCTACACCTTC. This gives the protein CSGWGQNYGYTF.

This chain uses TRBV19 with TRBJ2-7; 8 bases are a match to TRBD1. The CDR3 contains 13 residues. The V gene's germline CDR1 is LNHDA and CDR2 SQIVND (reference sequence). Trimming removed 5 bases from V and 7 bases from J; junction bases left unmatched: 7. CDR3 in DNA: TGTGCCAGTAGTGACAGGGGACCTCGAGAGCAGTACTTC. Amino acids: CASSDRGPREQYF.

The chain carries TRBV30 and TRBJ1-2; D possibly corresponds to TRBD1 (5 bases). This CDR3 is 15 amino acids long. V shed 0 bases and J shed 0 bases, with 11 bases lying between them. Germline V CDR1 and CDR2: GTSNPN, SVGIG (reference sequence). Here the CDR3 DNA reads TGTGCCTGGAGTGTAAGGCAGGGAACTAACTATGGCTACACCTTC. Amino acid sequence: CAWSVRQGTNYGYTF.

J is TRBJ2-5 and V is TRBV15; tentatively, D is TRBD2 (7 bases). The CDR3 loop spans 16 amino acids. Germline assignment: CDR1 LNHNV and CDR2 YYDKDF (reference sequence). V was pared by 2 bases and J by 2 bases, with 15 bases between. CDR3 nucleotide sequence: TGTGCCACCAGCAGATATGGGGGGGGCGGGCAAGAGACCCAGTACTTC. It is translated as CATSRYGGGGQETQYF.

V and J are TRBV2 and TRBJ1-2, with a tentative D call TRBD1 (5 bases). Germline CDR1 and CDR2: SNHLY and FYNNEI. Trimming cost V 4 bases and J 4 bases, with 16 bases left between them. The CDR3 runs to 15 residues. In DNA form, the CDR3 reads TGTGCCAGCAGTGGGATGCGGGGGATAAGCTATGGCTACACCTTC. This translates into CASSGMRGISYGYTF.

This clone turned up a few times. The chain links TRBV3-1 (or the pseudogene TRBV3-2) to TRBJ1-4; no firm D call. V dropped 3 bases and J dropped 6 bases, with 11 bases sitting between them. CDR3 size: 14 residues. Per the germline V gene, CDR1 is LGHDT and CDR2 is YNNKEL (reference sequence). The CDR3 bases are TGTGCCAGCAGCCAGGGAGGGTCTGATGAAAAACTGTTTTTT. It specifies CASSQGGSDEKLFF.

The CDR3 nucleotides read TGTGCCAGCAGACTACTGGACAGGGTCTCTGAAGCTTTCTTT. This gives the protein CASRLLDRVSEAFF. The chain uses TRBV28 and TRBJ1-1, with TRBD1 identical over 8 bases. Trimming took 6 bases from V and 6 from J; bases not matched to a gene: 9. The CDR3 length is 14 residues. Per germline, CDR1 MDHEN and CDR2 SYDVKM.

V usage is TRBV10-3 and J usage is TRBJ1-1; the D is unclear. Germline loops: CDR1 ENHRY, CDR2 SYGVKD. This CDR3 contains 16 residues. The ends were cut back, 2 bases at V and 3 bases at J, with 16 bases in the middle. CDR3 nucleotide sequence: TGTGCCATCAGTGAGCTAGGGAGAAGTGGGGACACTGAAGCTTTCTTT. Translated, it gives CAISELGRSGDTEAFF.

The chain uses TRBV5-4 and TRBJ1-1; weak D call: TRBD1 (5 bases). V was trimmed by 4 bases and J by 1 base, leaving 14 bases between them. The CDR3 has 15 residues. CDR1 and CDR2 (germline): SGHNT, YYREEE (reference sequence). This CDR3 is CASSLGLGQNTEAFF. CDR3 DNA: TGTGCCAGCAGCCTTGGATTGGGGCAGAACACTGAAGCTTTCTTT.

The chain's CDR3 is CAIMGDRGTGELFF. In nucleotides, the CDR3 is TGTGCCATCATGGGAGACCGGGGCACCGGGGAGCTGTTTTTT. This rearrangement joins TRBV10-3 to TRBJ2-2; a weak D match, TRBD2 (5 bases). This CDR3 is 14 amino acids long. Looked up from germline, CDR1 is ENHRY and CDR2 is SYGVKD. V gave up 7 bases and J gave up 4 bases, with 13 bases separating them.

This chain links TRBV18 with TRBJ2-2; 10 nucleotides agree with TRBD1. Germline V gene sequence: CDR1 KGHSH, CDR2 LQKENI. The junction had 9 bases not matched to a gene; V was cut back by 3 bases and J by 2 bases. The CDR3 has 18 residues. DNA of the CDR3: TGTGCCAGCTCACCTTCGGTGAGGACAGGGGGAAACACCGGGGAGCTGTTTTTT. It specifies CASSPSVRTGGNTGELFF.

The chain couples TRBV15 to TRBJ2-6; 7 positions agree with TRBD1. The CDR3 covers 18 residues. CDR1 is LNHNV and CDR2 is YYDKDF in the germline V gene (reference sequence). V was pared by 4 bases and J by 0 bases, with 9 bases of the junction left unmatched. The CDR3 DNA is TGTGCCACCAGCACCTCGACAGGGTTCGGCTCTGGGGCCAACGTCCTGACTTTC. It is translated as CATSTSTGFGSGANVLTF.